This TCR beta chain was obtained from a study of shared clonotypes between healthy human individuals. Study-level points and caveats: Limited genetic and exposure-history diversity came from having few donors. For naive CD4 cells, roughly 4.8% of clonotypes were shared across a handful of donors.

Points on this clone: What it binds is unknown.

Clones were sequenced by immunoSEQ multiplex PCR, and TCRdb holds only the in-frame ones, with some missing. The sample shows approximately 1.5 million clones, around 98.5% of them seen only once. The CDR3 length is 12 residues. Germline V gives CDR1 GTSNPN, CDR2 SVGIG (reference sequence). Trimming stripped 0 bases from V and 5 bases from J, with 7 bases between. The clonotype originates from a man between 25 and 39 years old in good health. Input material: naive CD4+ T cells sorted from blood. This sample's subset: CD45RA+ positively selected. This chain links TRBV30 with TRBJ2-5; D gene ambiguous. The CDR3 protein is CAWSVSDETQYF. CDR3 bases: TGTGCCTGGAGTGTATCGGACGAGACCCAGTACTTC.